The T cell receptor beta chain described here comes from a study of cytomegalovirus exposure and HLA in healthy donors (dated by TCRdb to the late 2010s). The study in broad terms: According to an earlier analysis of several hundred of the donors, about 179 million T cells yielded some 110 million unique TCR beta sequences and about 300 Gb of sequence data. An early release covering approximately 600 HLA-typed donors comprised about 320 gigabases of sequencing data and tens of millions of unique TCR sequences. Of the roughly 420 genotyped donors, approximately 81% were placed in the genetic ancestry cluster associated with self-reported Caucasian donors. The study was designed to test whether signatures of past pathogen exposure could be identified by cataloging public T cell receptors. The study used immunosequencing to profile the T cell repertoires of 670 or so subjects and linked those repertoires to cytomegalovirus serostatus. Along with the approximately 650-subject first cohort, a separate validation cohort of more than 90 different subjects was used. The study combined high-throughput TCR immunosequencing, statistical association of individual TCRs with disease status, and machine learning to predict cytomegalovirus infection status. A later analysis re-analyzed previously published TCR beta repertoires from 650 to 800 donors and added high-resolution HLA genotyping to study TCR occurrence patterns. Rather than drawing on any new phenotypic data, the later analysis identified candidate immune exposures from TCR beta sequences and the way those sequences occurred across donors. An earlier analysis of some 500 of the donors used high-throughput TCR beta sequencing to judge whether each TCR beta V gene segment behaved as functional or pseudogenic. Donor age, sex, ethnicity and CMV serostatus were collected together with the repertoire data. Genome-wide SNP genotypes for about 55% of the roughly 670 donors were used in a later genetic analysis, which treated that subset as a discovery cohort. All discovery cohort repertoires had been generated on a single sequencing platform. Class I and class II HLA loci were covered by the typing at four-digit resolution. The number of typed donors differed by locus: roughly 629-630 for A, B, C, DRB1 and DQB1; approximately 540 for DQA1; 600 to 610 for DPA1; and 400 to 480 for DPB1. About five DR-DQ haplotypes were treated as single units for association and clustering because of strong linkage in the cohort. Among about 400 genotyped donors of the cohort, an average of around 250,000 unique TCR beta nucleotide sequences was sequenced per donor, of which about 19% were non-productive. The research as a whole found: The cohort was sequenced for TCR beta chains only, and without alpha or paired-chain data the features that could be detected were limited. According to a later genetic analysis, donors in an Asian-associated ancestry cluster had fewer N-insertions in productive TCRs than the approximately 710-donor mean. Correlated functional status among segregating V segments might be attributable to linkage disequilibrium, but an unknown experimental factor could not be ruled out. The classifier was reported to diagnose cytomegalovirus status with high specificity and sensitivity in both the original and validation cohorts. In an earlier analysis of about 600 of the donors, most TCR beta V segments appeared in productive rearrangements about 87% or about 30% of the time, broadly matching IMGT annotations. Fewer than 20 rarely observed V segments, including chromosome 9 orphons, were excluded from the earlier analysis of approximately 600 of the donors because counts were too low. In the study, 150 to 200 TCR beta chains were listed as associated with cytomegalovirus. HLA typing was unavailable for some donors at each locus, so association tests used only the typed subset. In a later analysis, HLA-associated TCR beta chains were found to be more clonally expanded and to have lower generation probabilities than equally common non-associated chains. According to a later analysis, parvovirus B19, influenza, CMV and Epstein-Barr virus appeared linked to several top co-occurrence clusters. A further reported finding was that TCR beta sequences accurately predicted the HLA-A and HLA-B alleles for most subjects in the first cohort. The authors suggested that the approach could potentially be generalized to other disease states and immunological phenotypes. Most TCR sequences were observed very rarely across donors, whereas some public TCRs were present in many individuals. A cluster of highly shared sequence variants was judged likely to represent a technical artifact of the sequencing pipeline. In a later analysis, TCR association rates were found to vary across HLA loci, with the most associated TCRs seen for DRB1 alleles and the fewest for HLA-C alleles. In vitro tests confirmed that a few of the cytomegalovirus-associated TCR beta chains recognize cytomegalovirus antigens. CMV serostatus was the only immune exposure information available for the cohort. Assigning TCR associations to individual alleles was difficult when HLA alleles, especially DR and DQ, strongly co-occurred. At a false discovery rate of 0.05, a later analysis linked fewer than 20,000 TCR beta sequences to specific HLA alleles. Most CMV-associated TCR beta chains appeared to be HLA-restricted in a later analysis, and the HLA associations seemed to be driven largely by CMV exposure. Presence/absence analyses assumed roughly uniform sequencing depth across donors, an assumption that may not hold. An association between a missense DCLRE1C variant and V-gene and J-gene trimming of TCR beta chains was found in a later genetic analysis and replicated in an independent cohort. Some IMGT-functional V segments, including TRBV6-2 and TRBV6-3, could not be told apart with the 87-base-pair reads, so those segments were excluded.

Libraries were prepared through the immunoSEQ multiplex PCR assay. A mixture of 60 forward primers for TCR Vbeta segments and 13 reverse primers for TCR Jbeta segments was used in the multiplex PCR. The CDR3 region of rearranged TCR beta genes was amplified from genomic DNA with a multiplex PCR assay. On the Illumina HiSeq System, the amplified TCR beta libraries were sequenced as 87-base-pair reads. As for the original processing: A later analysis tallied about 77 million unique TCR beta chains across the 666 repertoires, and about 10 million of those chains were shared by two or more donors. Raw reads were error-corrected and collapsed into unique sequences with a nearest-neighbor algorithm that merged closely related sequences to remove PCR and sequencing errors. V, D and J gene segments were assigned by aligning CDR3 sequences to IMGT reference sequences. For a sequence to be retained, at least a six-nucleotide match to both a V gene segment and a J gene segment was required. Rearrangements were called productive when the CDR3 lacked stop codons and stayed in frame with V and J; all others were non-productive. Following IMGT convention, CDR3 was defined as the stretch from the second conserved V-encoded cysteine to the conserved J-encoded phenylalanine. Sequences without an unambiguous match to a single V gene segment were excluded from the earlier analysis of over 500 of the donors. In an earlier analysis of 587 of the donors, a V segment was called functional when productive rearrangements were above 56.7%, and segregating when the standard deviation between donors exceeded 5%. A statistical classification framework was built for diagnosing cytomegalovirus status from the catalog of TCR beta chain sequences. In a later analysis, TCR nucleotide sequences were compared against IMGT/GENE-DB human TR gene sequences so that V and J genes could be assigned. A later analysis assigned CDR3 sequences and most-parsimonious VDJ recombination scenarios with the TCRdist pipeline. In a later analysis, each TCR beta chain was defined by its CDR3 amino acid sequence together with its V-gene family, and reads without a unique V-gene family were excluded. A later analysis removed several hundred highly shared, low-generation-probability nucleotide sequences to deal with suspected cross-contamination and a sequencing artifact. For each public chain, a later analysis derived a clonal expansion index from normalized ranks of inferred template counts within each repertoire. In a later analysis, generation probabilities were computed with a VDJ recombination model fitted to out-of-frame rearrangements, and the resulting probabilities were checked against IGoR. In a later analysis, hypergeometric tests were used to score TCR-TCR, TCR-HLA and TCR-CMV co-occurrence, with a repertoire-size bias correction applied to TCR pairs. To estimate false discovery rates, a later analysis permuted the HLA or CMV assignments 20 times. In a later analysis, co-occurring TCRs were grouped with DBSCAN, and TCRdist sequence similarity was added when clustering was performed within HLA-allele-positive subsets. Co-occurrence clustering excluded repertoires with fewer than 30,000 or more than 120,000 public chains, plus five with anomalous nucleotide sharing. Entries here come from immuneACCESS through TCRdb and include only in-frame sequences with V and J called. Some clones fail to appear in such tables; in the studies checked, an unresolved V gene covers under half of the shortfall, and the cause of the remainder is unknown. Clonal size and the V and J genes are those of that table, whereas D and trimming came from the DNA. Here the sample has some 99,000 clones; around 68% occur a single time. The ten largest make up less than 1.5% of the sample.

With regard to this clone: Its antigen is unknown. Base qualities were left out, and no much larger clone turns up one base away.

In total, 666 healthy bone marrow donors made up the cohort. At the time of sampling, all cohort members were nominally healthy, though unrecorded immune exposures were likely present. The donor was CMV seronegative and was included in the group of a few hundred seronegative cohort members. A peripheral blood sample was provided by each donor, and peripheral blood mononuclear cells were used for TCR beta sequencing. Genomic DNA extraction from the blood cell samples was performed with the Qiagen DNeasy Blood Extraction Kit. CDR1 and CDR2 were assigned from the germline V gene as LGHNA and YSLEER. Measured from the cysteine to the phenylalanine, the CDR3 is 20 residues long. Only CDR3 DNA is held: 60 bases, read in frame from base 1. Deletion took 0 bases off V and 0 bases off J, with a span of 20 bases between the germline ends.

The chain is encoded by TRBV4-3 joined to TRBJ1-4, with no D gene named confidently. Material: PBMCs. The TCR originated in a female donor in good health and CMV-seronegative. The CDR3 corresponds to CASSQESGRPSPATNEKLFF. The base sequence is TGCGCCAGCAGCCAAGAATCTGGCAGGCCATCCCCTGCAACTAATGAAAAACTGTTTTTT.